This T cell receptor (beta chain) stems from a study of cytomegalovirus exposure and HLA in healthy donors. Study summary: Across some 400 genotyped donors, just over 80% landed in the Caucasian-associated ancestry cluster. Study findings and constraints: Information on immune exposure was restricted to one variable (CMV serostatus).

PCR amplification relied on 60 Vbeta primers (plus 13 Jbeta primers). The data were produced by immunoSEQ multiplex PCR, yet TCRdb's version contains in-frame clones alone and is incomplete. This sample has some 100,000 clones, with around three quarters found just once. Details on this clone: Its antigen is unknown.

Trimming removed 1 base at V and 0 bases at J, with 12 bases between. Per germline, CDR1 SGHVT and CDR2 SQSDAQ. This CDR3 has 16 amino acids. The sequencing input was PBMCs. The sequence derives from a man aged 50 or older in good health and CMV-seropositive. The chain carries TRBV7-4 and TRBJ1-2; tentatively, D is TRBD1 (5 bases). The CDR3 spells CASSLGQGSPNYGYTF. The CDR3 bases are TGTGCCAGCAGCTTAGGTCAGGGATCGCCTAACTATGGCTACACCTTC. Complete variable domain (other parts from reference TRBV7-4 and TRBJ1-2): GAGVSQSPRYKVAKRGRDVALRCDSISGHVTLYWYRQTLGQGSEVLTYSQSDAQRDKSGRPSGRFSAERPERSVSTLKIQRTEQGDSAVYLCASSLGQGSPNYGYTFGSGTRLTVV.